These 21 T cell receptor beta chains came from one sample sequenced in a study of blood T cell repertoires in COVID-19. Clones were sequenced by immunoSEQ multiplex PCR, and TCRdb holds only the in-frame ones, with some missing. Of some 180,000 clones listed, roughly 73% are singletons. Sequencing used peripheral blood. These receptors originate from an elderly woman with active or convalescent COVID-19.

V gene TRBV7-9 combines with J gene TRBJ1-2, with TRBD1 matching 7 bases. The trim removed 5 bases at V and 6 bases at J, leaving 12 bases unmatched. CDR3 size: 15 residues. The germline CDR1 and CDR2 sequences are SEHNR and FQNEAQ (reference sequence). The CDR3 nucleotides are TGTGCCAGCAGCCCCGGGGCACAGGGGAGTCATGGCTACACCTTC. Translating it yields CASSPGAQGSHGYTF.

This clone was observed once. The chain carries TRBV7-9 and TRBJ1-3, with D unclear. The ends were cut back, 2 bases at V and 6 bases at J, with 8 bases in the middle. This CDR3 has 13 residues. The germline V gene has CDR1 SEHNR and CDR2 FQNEAQ (reference sequence). CDR3 sequence (DNA): TGTGCCAGCAGCTTATCCTCAGAAAACACCATATATTTT. This sequence encodes CASSLSSENTIYF. Looking up the rest from reference TRBV7-9 and TRBJ1-3 gives the full variable domain: DTGVSQNPRHKITKRGQNVTFRCDPISEHNRLYWYRQTLGQGPEFLTYFQNEAQLEKSRLLSDRFSAERPKGSFSTLEIQRTEQGDSAMYLCASSLSSENTIYFGEGSWLTVV.

The V call is TRBV7-2, the J call TRBJ2-7; the match to TRBD1 covers 12 bases. The CDR3 is 15 amino acids. Germline V gene data show CDR1 as SGHTA and CDR2 as FQGNSA. J was trimmed by 4 bases and V by 8 bases; bases with no gene match: 9. This CDR3 is CASAFGDRGHYEQYF. The CDR3 DNA sequence: TGTGCCAGCGCCTTCGGGGACAGGGGGCATTACGAGCAGTACTTC.

The rearrangement joins TRBV13 to TRBJ2-2, with D possibly being TRBD2 (6 bases). The V gene lost 5 bases and the J gene lost 0 bases, with 16 bases spanning the gap. The CDR3 is made up of 17 amino acids. Germline V gives CDR1 PRHDT, CDR2 FYEKMQ (reference sequence). The CDR3 spells CASSPRPPGANTGELFF. DNA of the CDR3: TGTGCCAGCAGCCCCCGACCTCCGGGGGCGAACACCGGGGAGCTGTTTTTT.

V and J are TRBV7-9 and TRBJ1-1; perhaps TRBD1 as D (6 bases). The germline CDR1 and CDR2 sequences are SEHNR and FQNEAQ (reference sequence). The V gene lost 5 bases and the J gene lost 6 bases, with 10 bases spanning the gap. The length of the CDR3 is 12 residues. Here the CDR3 reads CASSPQGAEAFF. The CDR3 nucleotides are TGTGCCAGCAGCCCACAGGGCGCTGAAGCTTTCTTT. Looking up the rest from reference TRBV7-9 and TRBJ1-1 gives the full variable domain: DTGVSQNPRHKITKRGQNVTFRCDPISEHNRLYWYRQTLGQGPEFLTYFQNEAQLEKSRLLSDRFSAERPKGSFSTLEIQRTEQGDSAMYLCASSPQGAEAFFGQGTRLTVV.

The chain couples TRBV5-1 to TRBJ2-5, with TRBD2 matching over 8 bases. This CDR3 has 16 amino acids. Unmatched junction bases numbered 5, after V lost 0 bases and J lost 1 base. Germline V gives CDR1 SGHRS, CDR2 YFSETQ. In nucleotides, the CDR3 is TGCGCCAGCAGCTTGGTTTTGCGGGGGGCCCAAGAGACCCAGTACTTC. Protein product: CASSLVLRGAQETQYF.

The CDR3 spells CASSRGTAASTDTQYF. Written as DNA, the CDR3 is TGCGCCAGCAGCCGGGGGACAGCCGCTAGCACAGATACGCAGTATTTT. The V call is TRBV5-1, the J call TRBJ2-3; the D gene is possibly TRBD1 (7 bases). The ends were cut back, 4 bases at V and 0 bases at J, with 15 bases in the middle. The CDR3 consists of 16 residues. Germline values: CDR1 SGHRS, CDR2 YFSETQ.

This chain connects TRBV5-1 to TRBJ2-5; D is possibly TRBD1 (6 bases). Trimming left V 5 bases short and J 5 bases short, with 16 bases between. The CDR3 runs to 14 residues. CDR1 and CDR2 (germline): SGHRS, YFSETQ. The CDR3 bases are TGCGCCAGCAGTCGCCAGGGGACCGGGGAGACCCAGTACTTC. The encoded protein is CASSRQGTGETQYF.

The rearrangement uses TRBV3-1 (or the pseudogene TRBV3-2) and TRBJ1-1, with 7 positions matching TRBD1. Germline assignment: CDR1 LGHDT and CDR2 YNNKEL (reference sequence). V dropped 4 bases and J dropped 6; count of bases not matched to a gene: 11. There are 15 residues in the CDR3. DNA of the CDR3: TGTGCCAGCAGCCCCGGGACAGTTGGAGGGGCTGAAGCTTTCTTT. Translating it yields CASSPGTVGGAEAFF.

This clone was seen just once. The chain is built from TRBV29-1 and TRBJ2-1; a weak D match, TRBD2 (6 bases). The V end lost 4 bases, the J end lost 7 bases, and 14 bases lay between the germline ends. The CDR3 spans 13 residues. CDR1 is SQVTM, CDR2 ANQGSEA, per germline. In nucleotides, the CDR3 is TGCAGCGTTGGGGCTAGCGCCGGGAATGAGCAGTTCTTC. Amino acid sequence: CSVGASAGNEQFF.

The genes are TRBV28 and TRBJ2-3; 11 nucleotides line up with TRBD2. Germline trimming cut 7 bases from V and 5 bases from J; bases unmatched to any gene: 5. CDR3 size: 14 residues. Germline V lookup: CDR1 MDHEN, CDR2 SYDVKM. The CDR3 spells CASMRLAGIDTQYF. CDR3 in DNA: TGTGCCAGCATGAGACTAGCGGGGATAGATACGCAGTATTTT.

The chain joins TRBV30 to TRBJ1-6, with D perhaps matching TRBD1 (5 bases). CDR3 length: 12 residues. Trimming took 2 bases from V and 14 from J, leaving 13 bases between them. Germline lookup yields CDR1 GTSNPN and CDR2 SVGIG (reference sequence). DNA of the CDR3: TGTGCCTGGAGTCCTACCGGGGGGGCCCTCCACTTT. This encodes CAWSPTGGALHF.

In its sample, this clone was seen once. The gene calls are TRBV6-4 and TRBJ1-1; 7 positions agree with TRBD1. V shed 4 bases and J 2 bases; nucleotides not matched to a gene: 4. CDR3 length equals 14 residues. Germline CDR1 MRHNA, CDR2 SNTAGT. CDR3 protein: CASSADRANTEAFF. The CDR3 DNA sequence: TGTGCCAGCAGTGCAGACAGGGCCAACACTGAAGCTTTCTTT.

This clone came up a few times. The J gene is TRBJ2-7, the V gene TRBV6-6; 9 positions agree with TRBD1. The J segment lost 5 bases and the V segment lost 2 bases, leaving 7 bases of the junction unmatched. This CDR3 is built from 15 residues. Germline V gives CDR1 MNHNY, CDR2 SVGAGI (reference sequence). CDR3: CASSYPGQGIDEQYF. The CDR3 nucleotides read TGTGCCAGCAGTTACCCAGGACAGGGGATCGACGAGCAGTACTTC.

V gene TRBV3-1 (or the pseudogene TRBV3-2) combines with J gene TRBJ2-1; D gene unclear. Trimming removed 5 bases from V and 12 bases from J, with 14 bases in between. The germline gives CDR1 LGHDT, CDR2 YNNKEL (reference sequence). The CDR3 length is 12 residues. As DNA, the CDR3 is TGTGCCAGCAGCGAGACGGGTATTTGGCAGTTCTTC. Protein: CASSETGIWQFF.

This chain uses TRBV19 with TRBJ2-3; D perhaps matches TRBD2 (5 bases). CDR1 and CDR2 from the germline V gene are LNHDA and SQIVND (reference sequence). Trimming removed 1 base from V and 4 bases from J, with 6 bases in between. The CDR3 contains 13 residues. CDR3: CASSIAGADTQYF. DNA of the CDR3: TGTGCCAGTAGTATAGCCGGGGCAGATACGCAGTATTTT.

The table lists this clone with a few counts. V and J are TRBV28 and TRBJ1-1; no reliable D call. The V gene's germline CDR1 is MDHEN and CDR2 SYDVKM. Trimming pared 4 bases from V and 1 base from J, leaving 10 bases between. The CDR3 sequence is 14 residues long. In DNA form, the CDR3 reads TGTGCCAGCAGTTCCCATCATTCGAACACTGAAGCTTTCTTT. Its protein is CASSSHHSNTEAFF.

The chain carries TRBV21-1 and TRBJ2-2; the table's D gene call, TRBD1, was not cross checked with the DNA. TRBV21-1 is an annotated pseudogene. This CDR3 contains 16 residues. The CDR3 bases are TGTGCCAGCAGCCTATGGGGACAGGGGGTTCACGGGGAGCTGTTTTTT. This encodes CASSLWGQGVHGELFF.

The V and J genes are TRBV27 and TRBJ2-7, with TRBD1 matching over 9 bases. Germline V gene sequence: CDR1 MNHEY, CDR2 SMNVEV (reference sequence). The V segment lost 8 bases and the J segment 2 bases; nucleotides outside the gene matches: 7. This CDR3 is 14 amino acids long. CDR3 region: CASGWTGEPYEQYF. The CDR3 DNA reads TGTGCCAGCGGCTGGACAGGGGAGCCCTACGAGCAGTACTTC.

The CDR3 is CASSFGGAWGYTF. CDR3 DNA: TGTGCCAGCAGCTTCGGCGGGGCGTGGGGCTACACCTTC. This chain joins TRBV7-2 and TRBJ1-2; possible D gene TRBD1, 5 bases. The CDR3 has 13 amino acids. V was shortened by 3 bases and J by 8 bases, with 13 bases between the two germline ends. CDR1 is SGHTA, CDR2 FQGNSA, per germline.

The genes are TRBV3-1 (or the pseudogene TRBV3-2) and TRBJ1-6; D gene ambiguous. From germline, CDR1 is LGHDT and CDR2 YNNKEL (reference sequence). CDR3 length: 14 residues. The V gene lost 1 base and the J gene lost 7 bases, with 8 bases spanning the gap. The CDR3 nucleotides are TGTGCCAGCAGCCAAGTACCGGGAAATTCACCCCTCCACTTT. Its protein is CASSQVPGNSPLHF.